Listed below are T cell receptor beta chains from one sample, sequenced in a study of blood T cell repertoires in COVID-19. This table comes from immunoSEQ multiplex PCR, and its TCRdb copy is limited to in-frame clones, with some not included. The sample lists approximately 300,000 clones; roughly 90% were seen once. The sequenced sample consisted of peripheral blood. The receptors derive from a man aged 30 to 45 with acute or convalescent COVID-19. CDR3s include the opening cysteine and the closing phenylalanine or tryptophan. D genes are given only for firm matches. Not all rows give a size; the values are once, few, many and, for expanded clones, a class.

TRBJ2-1 | NA | TRBV5-6 | NA | TGTGCCAGCAGCTTGACCGGGAACTACAATGAGCAGTTCTTC | CASSLTGNYNEQFF
TRBJ2-4 | NA | TRBV18 | NA | TGTGCCAGCTCGTCAGGATTAGCCAAAAACATTCAGTACTTC | CASSSGLAKNIQYF
TRBJ2-5 | NA | TRBV9 | NA | TGTGCCAGCAGCGAGACAGGAGAGACCCAGTACTTC | CASSETGETQYF
TRBJ2-6 | NA | TRBV18 | NA | TGTGCCAGCTCACCAACGACAATGAGCTCTGGGGCCAACGTCCTGACTTTC | CASSPTTMSSGANVLTF
TRBJ2-1 | TRBD2 | TRBV15 | NA | TGTGCCACCAGCAGAGATCGGGTTGGCGGGACTAGCGGGAGAGGGCAGTTCTTC | CATSRDRVGGTSGRGQFF
TRBJ1-4 | NA | TRBV9 | NA | TGTGCCAGCAGCGTAGGCGTGGGCGGGTATGAAAAACTGTTTTTT | CASSVGVGGYEKLFF
TRBJ2-1 | TRBD2 | TRBV7-9 | NA | TGTGCCAGCAGCTTACTAGCGGGATACAATGAGCAGTTCTTC | CASSLLAGYNEQFF
TRBJ2-2 | TRBD2 | TRBV7-9 | NA | TGTGCCATCCCCCCGCCCCGGGGAGGGAGGAACACCGGGGAGCTGTTTTTT | CAIPPPRGGRNTGELFF
TRBJ1-1 | NA | TRBV27 | NA | TGTGCCAGCAAAAAAACAGGGTTAGCTTTCTTT | CASKKTGLAFF
TRBJ2-1 | NA | TRBV5-1 | NA | TGCGCCAGCAGCGACGGACCGGGATTAGGGGAGCAGTTCTTC | CASSDGPGLGEQFF
TRBJ1-5 | TRBD1 | TRBV24-1 | NA | TGTGCCACCAGTGACGAGCAGGGGGCTCGATGCCAGCCCCAGCATTTT | CATSDEQGARCQPQHF
TRBJ2-2 | TRBD2 | TRBV5-4 | NA | TGTGCCAGCAGCTCTCGACTAGCGGGAGCTGGGGAGCTGTTTTTT | CASSSRLAGAGELFF
TRBJ2-5 | TRBD2 | TRBV9 | NA | TGTGCCAGCAGCCCCCGACTAGCGGGAGGGGGAGAGACCCAGTACTTC | CASSPRLAGGGETQYF
TRBJ2-7 | TRBD2 | TRBV7-9 | NA | TGTGCCAGCAGCCGCGGACTAGCTATCTACGAGCAGTACTTC | CASSRGLAIYEQYF
TRBJ1-6 | NA | TRBV10-2 | NA | TGCGCCAGCAGTGTACGGGGGGATAATTCACCCCTCCACTTT | CASSVRGDNSPLHF
TRBJ1-1 | NA | TRBV11-2 | NA | TGTGCCAGCAGCCGCGGGAGGAACACTGAAGCTTTCTTT | CASSRGRNTEAFF
TRBJ2-2 | TRBD2 | TRBV20-1 | NA | TGCAGTGCTAGTGGCGCGGGAGCGGTCGGGGAGCTGTTTTTT | CSASGAGAVGELFF
TRBJ2-3 | NA | TRBV11-3 | NA | TGTGCCAGCAGCTTAGAGGGGGGTCGGCTAAGCACAGATACGCAGTATTTT | CASSLEGGRLSTDTQYF
TRBJ1-5 | NA | TRBV21-1 | NA | TGTGCCAGCAGCAGCTTAGAGCCCCAGCATTTT | CASSSLEPQHF
TRBJ1-6 | NA | TRBV28 | once | TGTGCCAGCAGCACACGCGGGGAGGCGAATTCACCCCTCCACTTT | CASSTRGEANSPLHF
TRBJ2-7 | NA | TRBV11-2 | NA | TGTGCCAGCAGCTACGGACAAACTTTGTCCTACGAGCAGTACTTC | CASSYGQTLSYEQYF
TRBJ1-3 | NA | TRBV3-1/TRBV3-2 | NA | TGTGCCAGCAGCCCAGGGGACATCTCTGGAAACACCATATATTTT | CASSPGDISGNTIYF
TRBJ1-2 | NA | TRBV6-5 | NA | TGTGCCAGCAGACTCGACACTAACTATGGCTACACCTTC | CASRLDTNYGYTF
TRBJ1-2 | NA | TRBV9 | few | TGTGCCAGCAGCGTAGCAGGGGAGATCTATGGCTACACCTTC | CASSVAGEIYGYTF
TRBJ2-5 | NA | TRBV28 | NA | TGTGCCAGCACCAAGGGGGGGAGGGAGACCCAGTACTTC | CASTKGGRETQYF
TRBJ1-6 | NA | TRBV2 | NA | TGTGCCAGCAGTAAGGGGCCAGATAATTCACCCCTCCACTTT | CASSKGPDNSPLHF
TRBJ1-3 | TRBD1 | TRBV6-6 | NA | TGTGCCAGCATCATACAGGGGGCTGAGACTGGAAACACCATATATTTT | CASIIQGAETGNTIYF
TRBJ2-3 | NA | TRBV15 | once | TGTGCCACCAGCAGAGTAGCTTATTCTCCCACAGATACGCAGTATTTT | CATSRVAYSPTDTQYF
TRBJ1-2 | TRBD1 | TRBV19 | NA | TGTGCCACCGAAAAGGGGGCCAACTCCTATGGCTACACCTTC | CATEKGANSYGYTF
TRBJ2-7 | NA | TRBV19 | NA | TGTGCCAGTAGTAGCGGGACCGGCTCCTACGAGCAGTACTTC | CASSSGTGSYEQYF
TRBJ1-1 | NA | TRBV30 | NA | TGTGCCTCCTCCCGGGTAATGAGGAACACTGAAGCTTTCTTT | CASSRVMRNTEAFF
TRBJ1-5 | NA | TRBV10-3 | NA | TGTGCCATCAGTGAGTCGGGGGGTATGGTGCAGCCCCAGCATTTT | CAISESGGMVQPQHF
TRBJ1-2 | NA | TRBV3-1/TRBV3-2 | few | TGTGCCAGCAGCCAAGAACGGGGGACTAACTATGGCTACACCTTC | CASSQERGTNYGYTF
TRBJ2-2 | TRBD1 | TRBV5-1 | few | TGCGCCAGCAGCTTGGATGCCTTGGACAGGGGTTCAGGGGAGCTGTTTTTT | CASSLDALDRGSGELFF
TRBJ1-5 | NA | TRBV30 | NA | TGTGCCTGGAGTGTATCCTTTGAAGGACTCCAGCATTTT | CAWSVSFEGLQHF
TRBJ1-1 | NA | TRBV11-2 | NA | TGTGCCAGCAGCTTAGAGGCTTCTTACCAAAGGGGAACTGAAGCTTTCTTT | CASSLEASYQRGTEAFF
TRBJ2-5 | NA | TRBV10-2 | NA | TGCGCCAGCAAACCTCTAGCGCCCCAAGAGACCCAGTACTTC | CASKPLAPQETQYF
TRBJ1-2 | NA | TRBV14 | many | TGTGCCAGCAGCCAAGCCCGGGGCTATGGCTACACCTTC | CASSQARGYGYTF
TRBJ2-4 | NA | TRBV3-1/TRBV3-2 | NA | TGTGCCAGCAGCCAAGAGGGTCTAGGTCATCAGTACTTC | CASSQEGLGHQYF
TRBJ2-3 | NA | TRBV13 | NA | TGTGCCAGCAGCTATGGACTGCTAGGCACAGATACGCAGTATTTT | CASSYGLLGTDTQYF
TRBJ1-4 | TRBD1 | TRBV15 | NA | TGTGCCACCAGCAGACGCGAGGGACAGGAGGTTGAAAAACTGTTTTTT | CATSRREGQEVEKLFF
TRBJ2-5 | NA | TRBV7-8 | NA | TGTGCCAGCAGCTTATTGGAGGTCGTAGGGAAGACCCAGTACTTC | CASSLLEVVGKTQYF
TRBJ1-5 | NA | TRBV20-1 | NA | TGCAGTGCTAGTACAGCTAGCAATCAGCCCCAGCATTTT | CSASTASNQPQHF
TRBJ1-1 | TRBD1 | TRBV28 | NA | TGTGCCAGCAAAACAGGGGGAGGGACTGAAGCTTTCTTT | CASKTGGGTEAFF
TRBJ1-3 | NA | TRBV4-1 | NA | TGCGCCAGCAGTCCGACAGTCTCTGGAAACACCATATATTTT | CASSPTVSGNTIYF
TRBJ1-2 | NA | TRBV5-1 | NA | TGCGCCAGCAGCTTGGCGGACAGTCTATATGGCTACACCTTC | CASSLADSLYGYTF
TRBJ2-2 | NA | TRBV6-6 | NA | TGTGCCAGCAGTTTAGAGTGGACAACAACCGGGGAGCTGTTTTTT | CASSLEWTTTGELFF
TRBJ1-5 | NA | TRBV28 | NA | TGTGCCAGCAGTTCCTTGAATCAGCCCCAGCATTTT | CASSSLNQPQHF
TRBJ1-6 | NA | TRBV27 | NA | TGTGCCAGCAGTTGGCAGGGGCCTTCTAATTCACCCCTCCACTTT | CASSWQGPSNSPLHF
TRBJ2-1 | NA | TRBV10-3 | NA | TGTGCCATCAGTACGAGGGATGAGCAGTTCTTC | CAISTRDEQFF